This entry features one T cell receptor (beta chain) sequence. V lost 4 bases and J lost 1; bases outside the gene matches: 6. Germline assignment: CDR1 SGHTA and CDR2 FQGTGA. There are 16 residues in the CDR3. The sample comes from a study of blood T cell repertoires in COVID-19. About the research overall: Collection of acute and convalescent COVID-19 samples took place in the United States, Italy and Spain.

Study processing details: Cell counts per sample came from amplifying reference gene primers. TCRdb's table, derived via immunoSEQ multiplex PCR, lists solely in-frame clones and lacks some. The V and J calls and clone size are taken from that table; D and trimming were inferred from the DNA. Altogether 130,000 to 150,000 clones are present, 88% being singletons, with the ten largest covering about 11%. The gene calls are TRBV7-3 and TRBJ2-2; 7 bases are shared with TRBD1. This TCR came from a man aged 50-59 years with active or convalescent COVID-19. Sequencing was performed on peripheral blood. The CDR3 DNA follows: TGTGCCAGCAGCTCTTTCGGGACAGTGAACACCGGGGAGCTGTTTTTT. Protein sequence: CASSSFGTVNTGELFF.